This entry lists 29 T cell receptor beta chains sequenced from one sample in a study of liver allograft versus peripheral blood T cells. As for the study in general: Transplanted-liver and recipient peripheral blood T cell receptor repertoires were compared.

Each CDR3 protein gets one entry after TCRdb re-called the reads with MiXCR. The data contain about 13,000 distinct CDR3 sequences, under 20% of them singletons. Source of these receptors: a human patient who had a liver transplant. Some T cells may be supplied by the graft donor.

This clonotype counts as medium-sized. The chain uses TRBV24-1 and TRBJ2-5; TRBD1 or TRBD2 may be the D gene (6 bases each). Germline CDR1 and CDR2: KGHDR and SFDVKD. The CDR3 covers 14 residues. V was shortened by 3 bases and J by 5 bases, with 12 bases between the two germline ends. The CDR3 nucleotides are TGTGCCACCAGTGATATTACAGGGAGGGAGACCCAGTACTTC. Protein: CATSDITGRETQYF.

This clonotype is labeled medium-sized. The gene calls are TRBV10-3 and TRBJ2-7, with 9 bases aligning to TRBD1. Germline values: CDR1 ENHRY, CDR2 SYGVKD. CDR3 length equals 14 residues. J gave up 5 bases and V 5 bases, and 7 bases lay outside the gene matches. The CDR3 DNA reads as TGTGCCATCAGTCTAACGGGACAGGGCCACGAGCAGTACTTC. This sequence encodes CAISLTGQGHEQYF.

As regards this clonotype: A read error is possible here, since a much larger clone lies one base away. The chain joins TRBV30 to TRBJ2-1; the D is unclear. CDR1 and CDR2 from the germline V gene are GTSNPN and SVGIG (reference sequence). The CDR3 spans 12 residues. The CDR3 is CACGRHYNEKFF. CDR3 DNA: TGTGCCTGTGGACGGCACTACAATGAGAAGTTCTTC.

Sample share makes this clonotype medium-sized. The rearrangement uses TRBV24-1 and TRBJ2-1; TRBD2 agrees at 9 bases. Germline V lookup: CDR1 KGHDR, CDR2 SFDVKD. The CDR3 has 15 residues. V shed 2 bases, J shed 5 bases, and the junction held 3 bases outside the gene matches. CDR3 amino acids: CATSDSTSGHNEQFF. The CDR3 nucleotides are TGTGCCACCAGTGATTCCACTAGCGGGCACAATGAGCAGTTCTTC.

This sequence joins TRBV7-9 and TRBJ2-3; 11 nucleotides line up with TRBD2. Germline values: CDR1 SEHNR, CDR2 FQNEAQ (reference sequence). V dropped 5 bases and J dropped 1; count of bases not matched to a gene: 5. The CDR3 covers 16 residues. DNA for the CDR3: TGTGCCAGCAGCCACGGGACTAGCGGAGGCACAGATACGCAGTATTTT. It translates to CASSHGTSGGTDTQYF.

The V call is TRBV6-1, the J call TRBJ2-7; either TRBD1 or TRBD2 may fit D (7 bases each). This CDR3 comprises 15 residues. Trimming stripped 5 bases from V and 7 bases from J, with 21 bases between. The germline gives CDR1 MNHNS, CDR2 SASEGT. The chain's CDR3 is CASSRLGGGAGEQYF. CDR3 nucleotides: TGTGCCAGCAGTCGCTTAGGGGGCGGAGCGGGGGAGCAGTACTTC.

This chain connects TRBV9 to TRBJ1-6; the D is unclear. The CDR3 length is 15 residues. V shed 0 bases and J shed 4 bases, with 8 bases lying between them. Germline CDR1 reads SGDLS; CDR2 reads YYNGEE. Written as DNA, the CDR3 is TGTGCCAGCAGCGTAGGGGATACTTATAATTCACCCCTCCACTTT. This codes for CASSVGDTYNSPLHF.

This clonotype was counted many times. The rearrangement joins TRBV5-4 to TRBJ2-5, with 9 bases identical to TRBD2. With 4 bases clipped from V and 1 base from J, the junction kept 5 bases outside the gene matches. CDR1 is SGHNT and CDR2 is YYREEE in the germline V gene (reference sequence). The CDR3 spans 15 residues. The DNA for the CDR3 is TGTGCCAGCAGCACCGGGACTAGCCGCCAAGAGACCCAGTACTTC. Translating gives CASSTGTSRQETQYF.

The V call is TRBV11-1, the J call TRBJ1-2, with 10 bases aligning to TRBD1. After removal of 4 bases from V and 5 bases from J, the junction contained 10 bases not matched to a gene. Germline V gives CDR1 SGHAT, CDR2 FQDESV (reference sequence). There are 16 residues in the CDR3. The CDR3 reads CASSSLISDRGYGYTF. Written as DNA, the CDR3 is TGTGCCAGCAGCTCCCTCATCTCGGACAGGGGGTATGGCTACACCTTC.

This clonotype is deemed medium-sized (0.01 to 0.1%). The chain is built from TRBV7-2 and TRBJ2-3, with D perhaps TRBD1 (6 bases). Germline V gene data show CDR1 as SGHTA and CDR2 as FQGNSA. Trimming pared 5 bases from V and 6 bases from J, leaving 24 bases between. This CDR3 is built from 17 residues. CDR3 residues: CASSVRDSLLRGDTQYF. CDR3 in DNA: TGTGCCAGCAGCGTAAGAGACTCCCTGCTGAGGGGGGATACGCAGTATTTT.

V usage is TRBV5-1 and J usage is TRBJ2-2; possibly TRBD1 for D (5 bases). Germline values: CDR1 SGHRS, CDR2 YFSETQ. The germline V and J ends were trimmed by 3 bases and 2 bases, with 14 bases remaining between them. The CDR3 is made up of 16 amino acids. In DNA, the CDR3 is TGCGCCAGCAGCTCAGGGTGGGATTCTAACACCGGGGAGCTGTTTTTT. This translates into CASSSGWDSNTGELFF. Full variable domain (outside the CDR3, taken from reference TRBV5-1 and TRBJ2-2): KAGVTQTPRYLIKTRGQQVTLSCSPISGHRSVSWYQQTPGQGLQFLFEYFSETQRNKGNFPGRFSGRQFSNSRSEMNVSTLELGDSALYLCASSSGWDSNTGELFFGEGSRLTVL.

In this sample, this clonotype turned up a few times. The chain couples TRBV28 to TRBJ2-1, with D unresolved. Trimming took off 2 bases at V and 1 base at J, with 6 bases between the two ends. The CDR3 covers 14 residues. Germline V gene data show CDR1 as MDHEN and CDR2 as SYDVKM. CDR3: CASSLANSYNEQFF. CDR3 nucleotide sequence: TGTGCCAGCAGTTTAGCTAATTCCTACAATGAGCAGTTCTTC.

The gene calls are TRBV3-1 and TRBJ1-6; perhaps TRBD1 as D (6 bases). Trimming stripped 4 bases from V and 10 bases from J, with 14 bases between. CDR3 length: 14 residues. Germline lookup yields CDR1 LGHDT and CDR2 YNNKEL (reference sequence). The DNA of the CDR3 is TGTGCCAGCAGCCCTAACAGGGACGGCTCACCCCTCCACTTT. It is translated as CASSPNRDGSPLHF.

This clonotype showed up many times. The chain carries TRBV6-2 or TRBV6-3 and TRBJ2-7; 9 positions match TRBD1. With V trimmed by 4 bases and J by 7 bases, 11 bases remained unmatched. Per the germline V gene, CDR1 is MNHEY and CDR2 is SVGEGT. The CDR3 totals 15 residues. In DNA, the CDR3 is TGTGCCAGCAGTTTTATTGGACAGGGGATGAGGGAGCAGTACTTC. It specifies CASSFIGQGMREQYF.

This clonotype was counted a few times. The genes are TRBV27 and TRBJ2-5, with TRBD1 identical over 9 bases. CDR3 length equals 15 residues. After removal of 4 bases from V and 5 bases from J, the junction contained 8 bases not matched to a gene. CDR1 is MNHEY, CDR2 SMNVEV, per germline (reference sequence). CDR3 nucleotide sequence: TGTGCCAGCAGTTCCCCAACAGGGGGCGGGGAGACCCAGTACTTC. Protein product: CASSSPTGGGETQYF.

V and J are TRBV7-9 and TRBJ2-7; D is undetermined. V dropped 5 bases and J dropped 6 bases, with 11 bases sitting between them. Germline V gene sequence: CDR1 SEHNR, CDR2 FQNEAQ (reference sequence). The CDR3 is 12 amino acids. The CDR3 protein is CASSPRHGEQYF. CDR3 nucleotides: TGTGCCAGCAGCCCGCGACATGGCGAGCAGTACTTC. The full variable domain, rest sourced from reference TRBV7-9 and TRBJ2-7, is DTGVSQNPRHKITKRGQNVTFRCDPISEHNRLYWYRQTLGQGPEFLTYFQNEAQLEKSRLLSDRFSAERPKGSFSTLEIQRTEQGDSAMYLCASSPRHGEQYFGPGTRLTVT.

This clonotype ranks as medium-sized. The chain combines TRBV29-1 with TRBJ1-1; D remains unclear. Trimming stripped 2 bases from V and 8 bases from J, with 12 bases between. CDR3 length: 12 amino acids. Germline-derived CDR1 and CDR2 are SQVTM and ANQGSEA. The CDR3 is CSVEKGTDEAFF. CDR3 coding DNA: TGCAGCGTTGAAAAGGGTACAGACGAAGCTTTCTTT.

The rearrangement joins TRBV7-9 to TRBJ1-1, with no clear D. The CDR3 is made up of 15 amino acids. V lost 0 bases to trimming and J lost 4 bases, with 12 bases between them. In germline, CDR1 is SEHNR, CDR2 FQNEAQ (reference sequence). CDR3 in amino acids: CASSLALSGSTEAFF. The CDR3 DNA follows: TGTGCCAGCAGCTTAGCGCTTAGTGGGAGCACTGAAGCTTTCTTT.

This clonotype has a count of ten or more. The genes are TRBV30 and TRBJ1-1; no definite D call. Deletions cut 2 bases from V and 4 bases from J, with 11 bases between. Per germline, CDR1 GTSNPN and CDR2 SVGIG (reference sequence). This CDR3 spans 13 amino acids. CDR3 protein: CAWSTGSSTEAFF. The CDR3 DNA is TGTGCCTGGAGTACGGGGTCTTCCACTGAAGCTTTCTTT.

This clonotype was counted at least ten times. The chain is built from TRBV6-2 or TRBV6-3 and TRBJ2-7; no firm D call. The CDR3 loop spans 16 amino acids. Germline loops: CDR1 MNHEY, CDR2 SVGEGT. V was clipped by 0 bases and J by 4 bases, with 16 bases between them. CDR3 bases: TGTGCCAGCAGTTACTCGAAGACGACGGCACCTTACGAGCAGTACTTC. This sequence encodes CASSYSKTTAPYEQYF.

CDR3 loop: CSARGLNGYTF. The CDR3 nucleotides are TGCAGTGCTCGGGGGTTAAATGGCTACACCTTC. J is TRBJ1-2 and V is TRBV20-1, with D possibly matching TRBD1 (5 bases). This CDR3 spans 11 amino acids. Germline V lookup: CDR1 DFQATT, CDR2 SNEGSKA (reference sequence). V lost 5 bases, J lost 6 bases, and 10 bases lay in between.

Within the sample, this clonotype is medium-sized. V usage is TRBV6-1 and J usage is TRBJ2-7; TRBD1 aligns across 9 bases. CDR3 length: 15 amino acids. V lost 6 bases, J lost 3 bases, and 9 bases stayed unmatched. Germline-derived CDR1 and CDR2 are MNHNS and SASEGT. The CDR3 coding sequence is TGTGCCAGCAGGGCCGGTGAGACAGGGGGCTACGAGCAGTACTTC. It is translated as CASRAGETGGYEQYF.

This clonotype is termed medium-sized (0.01 to 0.1%). The rearrangement links TRBV19 to TRBJ1-4; no clear D gene. The germline V gene encodes CDR1 LNHDA and CDR2 SQIVND (reference sequence). V dropped 6 bases and J dropped 4 bases, with 15 bases sitting between them. There are 15 residues in the CDR3. The CDR3 DNA reads TGTGCCAGTAGCTGGCGCGGGTCTCATAATGAAAAACTGTTTTTT. Translation: CASSWRGSHNEKLFF.

This clonotype has ten or more counts. The chain uses TRBV7-9 and TRBJ2-1, with 7 bases that match TRBD1. The CDR3 length is 15 residues. V trimming: 5 bases; J trimming: 7 bases; junction bases outside the gene matches: 11. In germline, CDR1 is SEHNR, CDR2 FQNEAQ (reference sequence). The CDR3 reads CASSKLAGRGNEQFF. In DNA form, the CDR3 reads TGTGCCAGCAGCAAATTGGCGGGCAGGGGGAATGAGCAGTTCTTC.

Regarding this clonotype: A much bigger clone sits one base away, suggesting this may be a read error. The chain combines TRBV24-1 with TRBJ2-7, with TRBD1 matching over 8 bases. CDR1 KGHDR and CDR2 SFDVKD come from the germline V gene. The CDR3 spans 15 residues. The CDR3 reads CASSPGTGNSYEQYF. The DNA for the CDR3 is TGTGCCAGCAGTCCCGGGACAGGCAACTCCTACGAGCAGTACTTC.

This sequence joins TRBV20-1 and TRBJ2-6; D not certain. Germline V gene data show CDR1 as DFQATT and CDR2 as SNEGSKA (reference sequence). This CDR3 is built from 14 residues. V dropped 5 bases and J dropped 2 bases, with 10 bases sitting between them. The CDR3 loop reads CSASPAAGANVLTF. The CDR3 DNA reads TGCAGTGCTTCACCGGCGGCTGGGGCCAACGTCCTGACTTTC.

The J gene is TRBJ2-3, the V gene TRBV7-3, with 8 bases that match TRBD1. The length of the CDR3 is 15 residues. V dropped 5 bases and J dropped 1; count of bases not matched to a gene: 5. Germline CDR1 is SGHTA and CDR2 is FQGTGA. The CDR3 spells CASSPGTGRTDTQYF. The CDR3 bases are TGTGCCAGCAGCCCCGGGACAGGACGCACAGATACGCAGTATTTT. Supplemented by reference TRBV7-3 and TRBJ2-3, the full variable domain reads GAGVSQTPSNKVTEKGKYVELRCDPISGHTALYWYRQSLGQGPEFLIYFQGTGAADDSGLPNDRFFAVRPEGSVSTLKIQRTERGDSAVYLCASSPGTGRTDTQYFGPGTRLTVL.

This clonotype was seen ten or more times. No DNA is shown, since the ends of the CDR3 on it are uncertain; the CDR3 is the one TCRdb lists. The chain has TRBV6-5 and TRBJ1-4; TRBD1 was called by the table and not checked on the DNA. CDR1 is MNHEY and CDR2 is SVGAGI in the germline V gene. The CDR3 is 15 residues long, counting both termini. The CDR3 loop reads CASSSSTGDNEKLFF.

The genes are TRBV12-3 or TRBV12-4 and TRBJ2-2, with D possibly being TRBD2 (5 bases). V lost 7 bases and J lost 12, with 18 bases in between. There are 13 residues in the CDR3. The CDR3, as DNA: TGTGCCAGCACCGTCCGGGAAGTCGGAAAGCTGTTTTTT. Amino acid sequence: CASTVREVGKLFF.